The present T cell receptor beta chain was sequenced within a study of T cells in women clearing cervical HPV infection. For the study at large: Donors had HPV16-related CIN3 or worse; 2 had invasive cancer.

Looked up from germline, CDR1 is LNHDA and CDR2 is SQIVND (reference sequence). The CDR3 runs to 18 residues. A word on this clone: The CDR3 end lies 3 residues beyond the end of the read and is filled in from the germline J gene.

Sequencing was performed with immunoSEQ multiplex PCR; in TCRdb, only in-frame clones are kept and a portion is missing. The listing records tens of thousands of clones. J is TRBJ1-2 and V is TRBV19; the D is unclear. Sequenced sample: blood buffy coat. The sequence derives from a woman between 18 and 70 years old with a cervical HPV16 infection that either progressed to CIN3+ or cleared (not recorded which). CDR3 DNA, as far as it was read: TGTGCCAGTAGTATGGGCTCGCTGCTCCCCCTCTTATACAATGAC. It yields the protein CASSMGSLLPLLYND. The complete CDR3 reads CASSMGSLLPLLYNDYTF.